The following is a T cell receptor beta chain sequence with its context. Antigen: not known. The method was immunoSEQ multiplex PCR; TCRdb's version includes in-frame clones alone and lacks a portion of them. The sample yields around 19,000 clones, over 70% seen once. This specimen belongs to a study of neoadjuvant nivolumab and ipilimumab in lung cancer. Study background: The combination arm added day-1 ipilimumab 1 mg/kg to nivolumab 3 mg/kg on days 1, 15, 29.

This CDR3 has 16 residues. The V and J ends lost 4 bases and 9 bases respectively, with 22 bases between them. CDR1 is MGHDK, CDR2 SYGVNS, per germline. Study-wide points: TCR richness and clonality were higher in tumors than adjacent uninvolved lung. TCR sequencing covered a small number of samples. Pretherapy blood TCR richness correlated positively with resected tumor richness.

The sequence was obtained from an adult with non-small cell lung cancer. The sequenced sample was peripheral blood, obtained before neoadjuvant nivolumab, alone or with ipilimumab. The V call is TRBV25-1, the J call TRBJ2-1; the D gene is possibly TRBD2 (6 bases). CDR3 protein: CASSAHGSINYGEQFF. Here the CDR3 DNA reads TGTGCCAGCAGTGCACACGGGAGCATTAATTATGGTGAGCAGTTCTTC.